This TCR beta chain was identified during a study of CD8 T cells in Susac syndrome. Study conclusions and caveats: TCR sequencing and HLA analysis covered a relatively small number of individuals.

Regarding this clonotype: Its cognate antigen is unknown.

The multiple sclerosis control group consisted of treatment-naive patients whose relapsing-remitting disease, which was either stable or active, fulfilled revised McDonald criteria. TEMRA cells were FACS-enriched, and CD8+ and CD4+ T cells were isolated negatively. Germline CDR1 is SNHLY and CDR2 is FYNNEI. The ends were cut back, 4 bases at V and 8 bases at J, with 17 bases in the middle. The CDR3 is 15 residues long. RNA in amounts of roughly 0.45 to 1 ug was reverse transcribed with random hexamers. Amplification of TCR beta CDR3 used immunoSEQ multiplex PCR across 54 Vbeta and 13 Jbeta. One entry per CDR3 protein results from TCRdb running MiXCR on the immunoSEQ multiplex PCR reads. Among under 350,000 distinct CDR3 sequences listed, 92% were seen once.

The source is a human donor with multiple sclerosis. The chain couples TRBV2 to TRBJ1-4, with D tentatively TRBD1 (6 bases). The sample consisted of CD4+ T cells from PBMCs. The CDR3 sequence is CASSGGTSFLEKLFF. The CDR3 DNA reads TGTGCCAGCAGTGGTGGGACAAGTTTTCTAGAAAAACTGTTTTTT.